Listed below are T cell receptor beta chains from one sample, sequenced in a study of T-cell memory formation after mild COVID-19. MiXCR was run by TCRdb on the 5' RACE reads, yielding one entry per CDR3 protein. The sample contains 560,000 or so distinct CDR3 sequences, around 15% of which appear only once. Sequenced input: PBMCs or a T cell subset sorted from them (not recorded which). The receptors here all came from an adult woman who had mild COVID-19 (a few samples of this study predate the infection). Cell type and time point are not known. Both conserved end residues are part of each CDR3. D genes are given only for firm matches. Clone sizes are given selectively: once, few, many, or a class where the clone is expanded.

d_gene	v_gene	abundance	j_gene	CDR3aa	CDR3nt
NA	TRBV9	few	TRBJ2-1	CASAESSYNEQFF	TGTGCCAGCGCCGAGAGCTCCTACAATGAGCAGTTCTTC
NA	TRBV30	few	TRBJ1-5	CAWTERVNQPQHF	TGTGCCTGGACAGAGAGGGTGAATCAGCCCCAGCATTTT
TRBD1	TRBV12-3/TRBV12-4	NA	TRBJ1-1	CASSRQGRKGTEAFF	TGTGCCAGCAGTCGACAGGGACGGAAGGGGACTGAAGCTTTCTTT
NA	TRBV7-6	NA	TRBJ2-3	CASSLNVYPTRGATQYF	TGTGCCAGCAGCTTAAACGTCTACCCCACCCGGGGAGCTACGCAGTATTTT
NA	TRBV28	NA	TRBJ2-2	CASSLWGPNTGELFF	TGTGCCAGCAGTTTATGGGGACCTAACACCGGGGAGCTGTTTTTT
NA	TRBV7-3	NA	TRBJ2-1	CASSYGTSGEQFF	TGTGCCAGCAGCTATGGGACCTCCGGCGAGCAGTTCTTC
TRBD1	TRBV7-9	NA	TRBJ2-1	CAISSTGTGSYNEQFF	TGTGCCATCAGCTCTACCGGGACAGGTTCCTACAATGAGCAGTTCTTC
NA	TRBV5-1	NA	TRBJ1-2	CASSLALPYGYTF	TGCGCCAGCAGCTTGGCCTTACCGTATGGCTACACCTTC
NA	TRBV11-1	few	TRBJ2-3	CASSGWDSPYTQYF	TGTGCCAGCAGCGGATGGGACTCCCCCTATACGCAGTATTTT
TRBD2	TRBV7-6	few	TRBJ2-3	CASSFRTSGDSTDTQYF	TGTGCCAGCAGCTTTCGGACTAGCGGGGACAGCACAGATACGCAGTATTTT
NA	TRBV6-5	few	TRBJ2-3	CASSLSGFSMDTQYF	TGTGCCAGCTCCTTAAGTGGGTTTAGTATGGATACGCAGTATTTT
TRBD1	TRBV7-6	NA	TRBJ1-2	CASSPTRQGDYGYTF	TGTGCCAGCAGCCCAACCCGACAGGGGGACTATGGCTACACCTTC
NA	TRBV4-1	NA	TRBJ2-3	CASSPFRSGAGADTQYF	TGCGCCAGCAGCCCCTTTAGATCGGGGGCAGGGGCAGATACGCAGTATTTT
NA	TRBV7-9	NA	TRBJ2-1	CASSPRRTPLDEQFF	TGTGCCAGCAGCCCGAGGAGGACTCCCCTCGATGAGCAGTTCTTC
NA	TRBV29-1	few	TRBJ2-7	CSVEVGTRSSYEQYF	TGCAGCGTCGAAGTTGGGACCCGAAGCTCCTACGAGCAGTACTTC
NA	TRBV4-1	NA	TRBJ1-1	CASIRFQMNTEAFF	TGCGCCAGCATTCGGTTCCAAATGAACACTGAAGCTTTCTTT